The source of this TCR beta chain is a study of T cells in Graves' hyperthyroidism and ophthalmopathy. Study results and limitations: Most clonotypes that expanded in the thyroid above 0.001 also showed up in blood. Ophthalmopathy cases were set apart from stable hyperthyroidism by a 13 V-J model.

Germline CDR1 is MDHEN and CDR2 is SYDVKM. The CDR3 runs to 15 residues. The V and J ends lost 1 base and 5 bases, in that order; junction bases with no gene match: 5. Together with thyroid ultrasound, orbital computed tomography, serum thyroxine and TRAb, clinical symptoms were used for diagnoses. For this clonotype: Its cognate antigen is unknown.

There were TCR beta CDR3 regions amplified from RNA transcripts. A first-round RT-PCR of the TCR CDR3 used the HTBI primer set. MiXCR was run by TCRdb on the multiplex PCR reads, yielding one entry per CDR3 protein. Of fewer than 650,000 distinct CDR3 sequences in the sample, approximately 48% were seen once. Sequenced material: peripheral blood or thyroid tissue (not recorded which). The chain is built from TRBV28 and TRBJ1-5; 7 bases are a match to TRBD1. The origin of this receptor is an adult woman with Graves' disease, either hyperthyroidism or ophthalmopathy (not recorded which). This CDR3 is CASSLSGTAYQPQHF. The CDR3 coding sequence is TGTGCCAGCAGTTTATCAGGGACAGCTTATCAGCCCCAGCATTTT.